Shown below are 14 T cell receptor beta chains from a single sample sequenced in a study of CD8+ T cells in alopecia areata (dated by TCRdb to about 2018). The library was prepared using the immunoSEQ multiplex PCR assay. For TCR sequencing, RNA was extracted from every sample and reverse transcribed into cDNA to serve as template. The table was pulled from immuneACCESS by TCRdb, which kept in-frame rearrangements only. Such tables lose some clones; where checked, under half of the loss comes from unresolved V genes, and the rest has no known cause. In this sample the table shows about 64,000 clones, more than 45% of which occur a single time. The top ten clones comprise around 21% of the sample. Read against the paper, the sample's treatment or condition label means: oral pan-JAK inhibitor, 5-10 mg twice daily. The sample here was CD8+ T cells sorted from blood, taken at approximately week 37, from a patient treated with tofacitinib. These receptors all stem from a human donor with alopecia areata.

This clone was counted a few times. CDR3 in DNA: TGCAGCGTGAACAAGGGAACTGAAGCTTTCTTT. As protein: CSVNKGTEAFF. This chain links TRBV29-1 with TRBJ1-1; D gene ambiguous. Between the trimmed V and J ends, which lost 6 bases and 5 bases, there was a span of 10 bases. The CDR3 totals 11 residues. Germline CDR1 SQVTM, CDR2 ANQGSEA.

The CDR3 bases are TGTGCCAGCGGATCGGGGAACACCATATATTTT. Protein product: CASGSGNTIYF. The chain combines TRBV9 with TRBJ1-3; no definite D call. Trimming took 7 bases from V and 7 from J, leaving 9 bases between them. The germline V gene encodes CDR1 SGDLS and CDR2 YYNGEE. The CDR3 contains 11 residues.

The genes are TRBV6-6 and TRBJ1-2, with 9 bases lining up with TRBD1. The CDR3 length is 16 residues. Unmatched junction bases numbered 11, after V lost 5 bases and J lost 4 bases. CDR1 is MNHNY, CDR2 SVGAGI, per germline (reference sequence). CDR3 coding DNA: TGTGCCAGCAGTCACCTCTTGGACAGGGGCGTCTATGGCTACACCTTC. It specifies CASSHLLDRGVYGYTF.

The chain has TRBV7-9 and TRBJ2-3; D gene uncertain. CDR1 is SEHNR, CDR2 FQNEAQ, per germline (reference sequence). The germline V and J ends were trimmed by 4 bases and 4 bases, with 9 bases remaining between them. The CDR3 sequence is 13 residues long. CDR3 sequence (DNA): TGTGCCAGCAGCTCCGGGTTCGCAGATACGCAGTATTTT. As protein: CASSSGFADTQYF.

The chain's CDR3 is CASSLDVRTPTGTQYF. CDR3 DNA sequence: TGTGCCAGCAGCTTAGACGTCCGGACCCCAACGGGTACGCAGTATTTT. The chain uses TRBV11-2 and TRBJ2-3; D gene uncertain. The germline CDR1 and CDR2 sequences are SGHAT and FQNNGV. V lost 0 bases and J lost 8, with 18 bases in between. This CDR3 comprises 16 residues.

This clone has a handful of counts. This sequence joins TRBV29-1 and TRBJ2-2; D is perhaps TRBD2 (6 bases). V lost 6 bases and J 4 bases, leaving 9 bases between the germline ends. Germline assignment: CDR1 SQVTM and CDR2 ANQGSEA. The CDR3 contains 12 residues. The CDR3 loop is CSVAEGTGELFF. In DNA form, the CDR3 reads TGCAGCGTAGCGGAGGGCACCGGGGAGCTGTTTTTT.

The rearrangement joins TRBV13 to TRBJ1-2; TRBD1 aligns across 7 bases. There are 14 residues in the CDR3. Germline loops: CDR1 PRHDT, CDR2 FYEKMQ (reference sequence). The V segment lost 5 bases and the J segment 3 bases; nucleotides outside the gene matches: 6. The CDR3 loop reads CASSQGTVDYGYTF. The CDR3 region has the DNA TGTGCCAGCAGCCAAGGGACAGTAGACTATGGCTACACCTTC.

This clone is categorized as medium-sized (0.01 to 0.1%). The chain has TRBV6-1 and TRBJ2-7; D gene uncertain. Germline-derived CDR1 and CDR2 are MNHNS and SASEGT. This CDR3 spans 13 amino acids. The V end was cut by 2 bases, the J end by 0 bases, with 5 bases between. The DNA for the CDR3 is TGTGCCAGCAGTGAAACTCTCTCCTACGAGCAGTACTTC. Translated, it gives CASSETLSYEQYF.

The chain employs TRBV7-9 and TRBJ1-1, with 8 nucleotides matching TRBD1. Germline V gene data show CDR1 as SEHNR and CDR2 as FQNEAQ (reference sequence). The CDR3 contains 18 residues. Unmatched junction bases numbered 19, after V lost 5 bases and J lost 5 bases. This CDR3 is CASSPKRSLDRGGTEAFF. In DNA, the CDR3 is TGTGCCAGCAGCCCAAAACGGTCCCTTGACAGGGGTGGTACTGAAGCTTTCTTT.

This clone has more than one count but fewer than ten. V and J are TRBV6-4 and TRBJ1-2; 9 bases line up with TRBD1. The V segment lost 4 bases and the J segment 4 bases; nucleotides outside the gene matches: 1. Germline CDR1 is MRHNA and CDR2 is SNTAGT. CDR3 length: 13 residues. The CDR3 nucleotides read TGTGCCAGCAGTGCGGACAGGGGCTATGGCTACACCTTC. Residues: CASSADRGYGYTF.

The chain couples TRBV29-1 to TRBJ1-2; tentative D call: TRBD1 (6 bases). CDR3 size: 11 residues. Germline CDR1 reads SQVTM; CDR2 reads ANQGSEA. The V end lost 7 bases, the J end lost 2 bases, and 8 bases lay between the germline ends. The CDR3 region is CSAGQNYGYTF. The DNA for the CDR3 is TGCAGCGCCGGACAGAACTATGGCTACACCTTC. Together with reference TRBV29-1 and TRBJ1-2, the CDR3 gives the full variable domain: SAVISQKPSRDICQRGTSLTIQCQVDSQVTMMFWYRQQPGQSLTLIATANQGSEATYESGFVIDKFPISRPNLTFSTLTVSNMSPEDSSIYLCSAGQNYGYTFGSGTRLTVV.

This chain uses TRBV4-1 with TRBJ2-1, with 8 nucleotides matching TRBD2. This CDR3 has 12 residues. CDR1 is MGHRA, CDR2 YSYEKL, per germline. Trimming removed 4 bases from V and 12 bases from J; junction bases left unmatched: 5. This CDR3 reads CASSPRGGLQFF. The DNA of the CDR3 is TGCGCCAGCAGCCCCCGGGGGGGGCTGCAGTTCTTC.

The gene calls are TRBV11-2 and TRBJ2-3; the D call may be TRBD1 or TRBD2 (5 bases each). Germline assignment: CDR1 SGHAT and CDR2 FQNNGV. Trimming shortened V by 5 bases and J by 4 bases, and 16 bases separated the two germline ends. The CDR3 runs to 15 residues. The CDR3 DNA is TGTGCCAGCAGCCGGACTCAGGGATGGCCAGATACGCAGTATTTT. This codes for CASSRTQGWPDTQYF.

In DNA, the CDR3 is TGTGCCAGCAGTTTTGGGAGCACAGATACGCAGTATTTT. It yields the protein CASSFGSTDTQYF. The chain recombines TRBV6-5 with TRBJ2-3; no reliable D call. Germline loops: CDR1 MNHEY, CDR2 SVGAGI. With 4 bases removed from V and 0 bases from J, the gap between germline ends came to 5 bases. The CDR3 sequence is 13 residues long.